Here is one TCR beta chain with its context. Its target is not known. Only in-frame clones appear in the TCRdb table, and some are missing; sequencing was by immunoSEQ multiplex PCR. The sample lists 45,000 to 60,000 clones, 90% to 95% occurring once. This specimen comes from a study of OX40 agonist ivuxolimab in advanced cancers. Broader study findings: Low normalized T-cell clonal expansion was also seen in some nonresponders.

Specimen: CD4+ or CD8+ T cells sorted from blood, collected in a trial of the OX40 agonist ivuxolimab. This sequence was found in an adult with an advanced solid tumor such as melanoma, head and neck, liver or kidney cancer.

The CDR3 DNA reads TGTGCCAGCAGCGCCAAGGGACATTCCAAAGAGACCCAGTACTTC. This gives the protein CASSAKGHSKETQYF. The rearrangement joins TRBV7-7 to TRBJ2-5, with D maybe TRBD1 (6 bases). Germline lookup yields CDR1 SSHAT and CDR2 FNYEAQ (reference sequence). The CDR3 contains 15 residues. The ends were cut back, 5 bases at V and 3 bases at J, with 16 bases in the middle. Using reference TRBV7-7 and TRBJ2-5 for the parts outside the CDR3, the full variable domain is GAGVSQSPRYKVTKRGQDVTLRCDPISSHATLYWYQQALGQGPEFLTYFNYEAQPDKSGLPSDRFSAERPEGSISTLTIQRTEQRDSAMYRCASSAKGHSKETQYFGPGTRLLVL.